These T cell receptor beta chains were read from a single sample in a study of cytomegalovirus exposure and HLA in healthy donors. This table comes from immunoSEQ multiplex PCR, and its TCRdb copy is limited to in-frame clones, with some not included. The sample consists of more than 80,000 clones, less than 85% of them appearing once. Sequencing used PBMCs. All receptors derive from a man aged 60-69 years in good health and CMV-seronegative. Both conserved end residues are part of each CDR3. Fields, in order: clone size, V gene, J gene, D gene, CDR3 protein, CDR3 DNA. The D gene is left open where the match is weak. Expanded clones get a size class; other rows say once, few or many, or leave the size out.

-,TRBV7-2,TRBJ2-7,-,CASSPDTGNYEQYF,TGTGCCAGCAGCCCAGACACAGGGAACTACGAGCAGTACTTC
-,TRBV7-9,TRBJ2-3,-,CASGASTDTQYF,TGTGCCAGCGGGGCTAGCACAGATACGCAGTATTTT
-,TRBV18,TRBJ2-2,-,CASSPPGLTGELFF,TGTGCCAGCTCACCACCGGGGCTTACCGGGGAGCTGTTTTTT
few,TRBV7-9,TRBJ2-1,-,CASSSPESSYNEQFF,TGTGCCAGCAGCTCACCGGAGAGCTCCTACAATGAGCAGTTCTTC
-,TRBV10-3,TRBJ2-5,TRBD1,CAISDPLTGGETQYF,TGTGCCATCAGTGACCCCTTGACAGGGGGGGAGACCCAGTACTTC
few,TRBV2,TRBJ1-1,-,CASIRTSGVGTEAFF,TGTGCCAGCATTCGGACATCAGGGGTGGGCACTGAAGCTTTCTTT
-,TRBV15,TRBJ2-7,-,CATSREAGYEQYF,TGTGCCACCAGCAGAGAGGCAGGCTACGAGCAGTACTTC
-,TRBV7-9,TRBJ2-7,TRBD1,CASSSTGGFEQYF,TGTGCCAGCAGCTCGACAGGGGGCTTCGAGCAGTACTTC
few,TRBV6-4,TRBJ2-1,TRBD1,CASSEGTGKNNEQFF,TGTGCCAGCAGTGAAGGGACAGGGAAGAACAATGAGCAGTTCTTC
-,TRBV6-1,TRBJ2-7,-,CASSDKGSYEQYF,TGTGCCAGCAGTGATAAGGGGTCCTACGAGCAGTACTTC
-,TRBV4-1,TRBJ1-2,TRBD1,CASSLRDSDLGNYGYTF,TGCGCCAGCAGCCTTCGGGACAGCGATCTTGGGAACTATGGCTACACCTTC
-,TRBV7-2,TRBJ1-5,TRBD1,CASSGQGSNQPQHF,TGTGCCAGCAGTGGACAGGGTAGCAATCAGCCCCAGCATTTT
-,TRBV28,TRBJ1-1,-,CASSTGDTEAFF,TGTGCCAGCAGTACCGGGGACACTGAAGCTTTCTTT
-,TRBV7-2,TRBJ2-3,-,CASSFFGDTQYF,TGTGCCAGCAGCTTTTTCGGGGATACGCAGTATTTT
-,TRBV15,TRBJ2-3,-,CATASTDTQYF,TGTGCCACCGCGAGCACAGATACGCAGTATTTT
-,TRBV7-2,TRBJ2-3,-,CASSRIGGLSTDTQYF,TGTGCCAGCAGCCGCATCGGTGGACTAAGCACAGATACGCAGTATTTT
-,TRBV7-2,TRBJ2-2,-,CASSPGGNGELFF,TGTGCCAGCAGCCCCGGCGGGAACGGGGAGCTGTTTTTT
once,TRBV30,TRBJ1-2,-,CAWSVRRGYTF,TGTGCCTGGAGTGTAAGGAGGGGCTACACCTTC
few,TRBV25-1,TRBJ2-3,TRBD2,CASSDPTGLASADTQYF,TGTGCCAGCAGTGATCCTACGGGACTAGCATCCGCAGATACGCAGTATTTT
-,TRBV7-2,TRBJ2-1,-,CASSVTGNEQFF,TGTGCCAGCAGCGTCACAGGGAACGAGCAGTTCTTC
-,TRBV18,TRBJ2-1,-,CASSPKTGPNEQFF,TGTGCCAGCTCACCGAAAACAGGGCCCAATGAGCAGTTCTTC
-,TRBV5-1,TRBJ1-3,TRBD1,CASRRGTGDLGNTIYF,TGCGCCAGCAGGCGAGGGACAGGGGATCTCGGAAACACCATATATTTT
-,TRBV7-2,TRBJ1-1,-,CASSLHQGTEAFF,TGTGCCAGCAGCCTACATCAGGGGACTGAAGCTTTCTTT
-,TRBV5-1,TRBJ1-3,-,CASSLGQNSGNTIYF,TGCGCCAGCAGCTTGGGACAGAATTCTGGAAACACCATATATTTT
-,TRBV9,TRBJ2-5,TRBD2,CASSPLGGGHLETQYF,TGTGCCAGCAGCCCCCTCGGGGGGGGCCATTTGGAGACCCAGTACTTC
-,TRBV6-5,TRBJ2-2,TRBD2,CASNLDRGEAGELFF,TGTGCCAGCAACTTGGACCGGGGGGAGGCCGGGGAGCTGTTTTTT
-,TRBV5-1,TRBJ1-5,TRBD1,CASRGGTGSNQPQHF,TGCGCCAGCAGGGGGGGGACAGGGAGCAATCAGCCCCAGCATTTT
-,TRBV2,TRBJ2-2,-,CASSVVRATGELFF,TGTGCCAGCAGTGTAGTCAGGGCGACCGGGGAGCTGTTTTTT
-,TRBV9,TRBJ2-2,-,CASSFRYQSGTGELFF,TGTGCCAGCAGCTTTCGGTATCAGTCCGGGACCGGGGAGCTGTTTTTT
-,TRBV19,TRBJ2-2,-,CASSRQPTANTGELFF,TGTGCCAGTAGTCGACAGCCTACTGCGAACACCGGGGAGCTGTTTTTT
-,TRBV5-1,TRBJ2-3,TRBD1,CASSFRDRNTDTQYF,TGCGCCAGCAGCTTTCGGGACAGAAACACAGATACGCAGTATTTT
-,TRBV5-1,TRBJ1-3,-,CASSPGLGASSGNTIYF,TGCGCCAGCAGCCCCGGGCTAGGGGCTAGCTCTGGAAACACCATATATTTT
-,TRBV28,TRBJ1-6,-,CASSLPGGAYNSPLHF,TGTGCCAGCAGTTTACCCGGGGGGGCCTATAATTCACCCCTCCACTTT